The 15 T cell receptor beta chains given below trace back to one sample, sequenced in a study of T-cell memory formation after mild COVID-19. Each CDR3 protein gets one entry after TCRdb re-called the 5' RACE reads with MiXCR. The sample consists of some 190,000 distinct CDR3 sequences, roughly 17% of them appearing once. The sequencing sample was made of PBMCs or a T cell subset sorted from them (not recorded which). These receptors all come from an adult woman who had mild COVID-19 (a few samples of this study predate the infection). Cell type and time point are not known.

This clonotype was picked up a small number of times. V usage is TRBV9 and J usage is TRBJ2-5; 8 bases are a match to TRBD2. J lost 5 bases, V lost 0 bases, and 6 bases had no gene match. Germline V lookup: CDR1 SGDLS, CDR2 YYNGEE. The CDR3 is made up of 15 amino acids. The CDR3 spells CASSVAAGGRETQYF. CDR3 coding DNA: TGTGCCAGCAGCGTAGCGGCGGGGGGTCGCGAGACCCAGTACTTC.

This clonotype has more than one count but fewer than ten. The chain employs TRBV19 and TRBJ1-2; 7 bases are a match to TRBD1. V trimming: 5 bases; J trimming: 7 bases; junction bases outside the gene matches: 4. The germline CDR1 and CDR2 sequences are LNHDA and SQIVND (reference sequence). There are 12 residues in the CDR3. The CDR3 loop reads CASSDRVSGYTF. The CDR3 DNA sequence: TGTGCCAGTAGTGACAGGGTTAGTGGCTACACCTTC.

This clonotype was picked up a small number of times. This rearrangement joins TRBV12-3 or TRBV12-4 to TRBJ2-3; D might be TRBD1 (6 bases). Between the trimmed V and J ends, which lost 2 bases and 3 bases, there was a span of 12 bases. CDR3 length: 15 amino acids. CDR3: CASSLTTGKTDTQYF. The CDR3 DNA reads TGTGCCAGCAGTTTAACAACAGGGAAAACAGATACGCAGTATTTT.

The chain links TRBV19 to TRBJ2-1, with D perhaps matching TRBD2 (5 bases). Between the trimmed V and J ends, which lost 6 bases and 11 bases, there was a span of 17 bases. This CDR3 has 13 amino acids. The germline gives CDR1 LNHDA, CDR2 SQIVND (reference sequence). This chain's CDR3 is CASSPALGIKQFF. The CDR3 DNA reads as TGTGCCAGTAGCCCCGCACTCGGGATAAAGCAGTTCTTC.

At least ten counts were recorded for this clonotype. The chain recombines TRBV7-6 with TRBJ2-2; possible D gene TRBD1, 6 bases. CDR3 size: 15 residues. Trimming removed 4 bases from V and 0 bases from J, with 9 bases in between. Germline-derived CDR1 and CDR2 are SGHVS and FNYEAQ. This chain's CDR3 is CASSSQGTNTGELFF. The CDR3, as DNA: TGTGCCAGCAGCTCGCAGGGGACGAACACCGGGGAGCTGTTTTTT.

The chain employs TRBV7-9 and TRBJ2-7; D is possibly TRBD1 (6 bases). The CDR3 has 13 residues. The V and J ends lost 3 bases and 2 bases respectively, with 8 bases between them. Germline assignment: CDR1 SEHNR and CDR2 FQNEAQ (reference sequence). CDR3 residues: CASSFEGAYEQYF. The CDR3 nucleotides read TGTGCCAGCAGCTTTGAGGGGGCCTACGAGCAGTACTTC.

This clonotype has ten or more counts. The rearrangement joins TRBV20-1 to TRBJ1-2; no firm D call. Germline V CDR1 and CDR2: DFQATT, SNEGSKA (reference sequence). The V and J ends lost 0 bases and 2 bases respectively, with 10 bases between them. The CDR3 has 14 amino acids. DNA for the CDR3: TGCAGTGCTAGAGATCCTTCCGGCAACTATGGCTACACCTTC. It translates to CSARDPSGNYGYTF.

This sequence joins TRBV7-9 and TRBJ2-1; 12 nucleotides align to TRBD2. Germline V lookup: CDR1 SEHNR, CDR2 FQNEAQ (reference sequence). The J segment lost 6 bases and the V segment lost 4 bases, leaving 7 bases of the junction unmatched. The CDR3 has 16 residues. The CDR3, as DNA: TGTGCCAGCAGCTCCCAACGACTAGCGGGAGCCAATGAGCAGTTCTTC. It codes for CASSSQRLAGANEQFF.

J is TRBJ1-2 and V is TRBV7-2, with D maybe TRBD1 (5 bases). The CDR3 covers 16 residues. Per germline, CDR1 SGHTA and CDR2 FQGNSA. V was clipped by 2 bases and J by 4 bases, with 17 bases between them. The CDR3 reads CASSLTPIRGSYGYTF. The CDR3 DNA follows: TGTGCCAGCAGCTTAACTCCCATCCGGGGGTCCTATGGCTACACCTTC.

The chain carries TRBV6-2 or TRBV6-3 and TRBJ2-7; 8 bases map to TRBD1. CDR1 is MNHEY, CDR2 SVGEGT, per germline. This CDR3 comprises 13 residues. After removal of 7 bases from V and 6 bases from J, the junction contained 8 bases not matched to a gene. The CDR3 region is CASKRGQGGEQYF. CDR3 in DNA: TGTGCCAGCAAGCGTGGACAGGGTGGCGAGCAGTACTTC.

The chain couples TRBV18 to TRBJ1-4, with a weak D call TRBD1 (5 bases). Germline-derived CDR1 and CDR2 are KGHSH and LQKENI. The CDR3 is made up of 14 amino acids. The germline V and J ends were trimmed by 2 bases and 6 bases, with 10 bases remaining between them. In DNA, the CDR3 is TGTGCCAGCTCACCATCGGGGGGTGATGAAAAACTGTTTTTT. Translated, it gives CASSPSGGDEKLFF.

The CDR3 DNA follows: TGCGCCAGCAGCCAAGATGCGAACCCAACAGGGAAGAGATCACCCCTCCACTTT. Translation: CASSQDANPTGKRSPLHF. The chain employs TRBV4-1 and TRBJ1-6, with D perhaps matching TRBD1 (6 bases). V gave up 0 bases and J gave up 10 bases, with 22 bases separating them. The CDR3 sequence is 18 residues long. Germline V gene sequence: CDR1 MGHRA, CDR2 YSYEKL.

This chain joins TRBV23-1 and TRBJ1-2; tentatively, D is TRBD1 (5 bases). TRBV23-1 falls under the ORF class, with uncertain function. This CDR3 has 16 amino acids. The ends were cut back, 4 bases at V and 2 bases at J, with 17 bases in the middle. CDR3 DNA: TGCGCCAGCAGTCCCCTTAAGGGGCAGTGGAACTATGGCTACACCTTC. Residues: CASSPLKGQWNYGYTF.

This clonotype was observed many times. The chain carries TRBV7-2 and TRBJ2-1; D is undetermined. The V end lost 2 bases, the J end lost 5 bases, and 1 base lay between the germline ends. Germline CDR1 and CDR2: SGHTA and FQGNSA. This CDR3 has 11 amino acids. This CDR3 reads CASSLNNEQFF. CDR3 in DNA: TGTGCCAGCAGCTTAAACAATGAGCAGTTCTTC. Drawing the rest from reference TRBV7-2 and TRBJ2-1, the complete variable domain is GAGVSQSPSNKVTEKGKDVELRCDPISGHTALYWYRQSLGQGLEFLIYFQGNSAPDKSGLPSDRFSAERTGGSVSTLTIQRTQQEDSAVYLCASSLNNEQFFGPGTRLTVL.

The gene calls are TRBV12-3 or TRBV12-4 and TRBJ1-1, with D possibly being TRBD1 (6 bases). V lost 9 bases, J lost 1 base, and 12 bases lay in between. This CDR3 has 13 residues. The CDR3 coding sequence is TGTGCCAGTTTTGGACAGAAGAACACTGAAGCTTTCTTT. Amino acid sequence: CASFGQKNTEAFF.